The subject of this entry is one TCR beta chain. A single count supports this clone. Its antigen is currently not known. No per-base quality is available; no much larger clone lies one base away. CD8 naive samples were obtained by positive selection for CCR7 among CD45RO-negative cells, yielding a CD45RA+CCR7+ population from which TemRA cells were excluded. Donors were healthy HIV-negative adults with no recently reported acute infections or vaccinations. Only Caucasian adults living in Nashville, Tennessee, USA were represented among the donors. Blood was collected by leukapheresis, and PBMCs were isolated by Ficoll-Histopaque density gradient centrifugation and then cryopreserved in liquid nitrogen vapor phase. Analytical flow cytometry was used to check the purity and quantity of each magnetically sorted T cell population. Genomic DNA was isolated from each sorted fraction and quantified by UV absorbance on a Nanodrop 2000c.

Including cysteine and phenylalanine, the CDR3 has 16 amino acids. Of all the DNA, just the CDR3 is kept, 48 bases in frame from base 1. CDR1 SNHLY and CDR2 FYNNEI were looked up in the germline V gene. V has 5 bases trimmed and J has 0 bases trimmed; junction bases matching no gene number 4. The sample is drawn from a study of shared clonotypes between healthy human individuals (dated by TCRdb to 2018 to 2021). With regard to the full study: The cohort included a few men and two women between 18 and 49 years of age. For each donor, CD4 naive and CD4 memory were each given three plates, CD8 naive was given two plates, and CD8 memory was given one plate. To estimate repertoire size and how much clonotypes are shared between individuals, the study performed deep sequencing of blood TCR repertoires from a few healthy adults. Libraries were prepared and TCR repertoires were sequenced by different laboratories using diverse techniques, in order to increase sequencing depth and limit assay-specific biases. Each donor's leukapheresis produced roughly between about 0.9 and 9.5 billion PBMCs.

Points the paper makes about the study in general: Sharing across a few donors was observed for about 4.8% of naive CD4, over 3% of naive CD8, about 2.3% of memory CD4, and about 0.38% of memory CD8 clonotypes. Only blood was sampled, and tissue TCR repertoires likely differ from those in blood. Estimated clonotype richness was generally larger for naive than for memory subsets. Based on pairwise subsampling, the degree of clonotype sharing among donors was expected to be affected by sequencing depth. Higher generation probabilities were observed for clonotypes shared by all four sorted-subset donors than for non-shared clonotypes. The genetic and exposure-history diversity represented was limited by the small number of donors. Even with the large sequencing depth, rarefaction of the sorted-subset datasets indicated that sequencing was incomplete.

TCR CDR3 regions were amplified from genomic DNA by multiplex PCR using the deep immunoSEQ assay. Genomic DNA extracted from each cell subset was distributed evenly over all wells of several immunoSEQ 96-well plates, and each plate served as one replicate. For sorted subsets, approximately 190 ng of genomic DNA, equivalent to around 30,000 T cell genomes, went into each replicate PCR. Purified libraries were measured with a Qubit 3.0 fluorometer, size-checked on a Bioanalyzer 2100, and measured again with the KAPA Library Quantification kit. Every immunoSEQ 96-well plate was sequenced on a separate single-read 150-cycle Illumina NextSeq 550 flow cell. As for the authors' bioinformatics: Because the immunoSEQ output held only junctional sequences and lacked quality scores, the filtering could not match the filtering applied to full-length reads. To assign V/J genes and CDR3, sequences were annotated using PyIR, a Python wrapper for IgBLAST v1.9, with IMGT germline references. Any read was removed if the V/J assignment was weak (E-value above 1e-6), the CDR3 was missing, or the read contained stop codons, out-of-frame junctions, or ambiguous translated residues. V3J clonotypes were defined as sequences sharing the same inferred V gene, J gene, and CDR3 amino acid sequence. The percentage overlap between two repertoires was calculated by dividing the number of shared unique clonotypes by the size of the smaller repertoire. Richness of each repertoire was evaluated using RTK rarefaction, the Chao1 estimator, and Recon v2.1 estimates of unobserved clonotypes. Generation probabilities were computed with OLGA for all TCRbeta clonotypes obtained by the gDNA method from four donors. In TCRdb, the immuneACCESS table is reduced to in-frame sequences with V and J assigned. These tables do not hold every clone; where another copy was compared, an unresolved V gene accounts for under half, and the others remain unexplained. The V and J calls and clone size were taken over from that table, and D and trimming were inferred from the DNA. For this sample there are about 2 million clones; roughly 94% appear just once. The top ten clonotypes cover approximately 1.2% of the sample.

The clonotype comes from a man younger than 30 in good health. The material sequenced was naive CD8+ T cells sorted from blood. The cell subset or site label, read with the paper, signifies: CD45RA+CCR7+. The rearranged segments are TRBV2 and TRBJ1-3; 10 bases in the junction line up with TRBD1. CDR3 protein: CASSWDRGDSGNTIYF. The DNA sequence is as follows: TGTGCCAGCAGTTGGGACAGGGGAGACTCTGGAAACACCATATATTTT.